This record covers a single T cell receptor beta chain. Its target is unknown. Looked up from germline, CDR1 is KGHDR and CDR2 is SFDVKD. This CDR3 region has 12 residues. V was cut by 3 bases and J by 8 bases, with 9 bases left in between. The sample belongs to a study of post-analysis software for immune sequencing data. Unique molecular identifiers were present in the TCR beta cDNA libraries. Each CDR3 protein is one row after TCRdb ran MiXCR on the PCR reads. The sample consists of roughly 600,000 distinct CDR3 sequences, 44% of them appearing once. Overall study results and limits: When patients were compared with controls, four or five TRBV segments were more frequent, TRBV5-6, TRBV5-1 and TRBV20-1 among them.

This chain connects TRBV24-1 to TRBJ1-2; D call uncertain. Sequenced material: blood. The source is a girl aged 5-17 years with multiple sclerosis. The DNA of the CDR3 is TGTGCCACCAGTGATCTAAACAACGGCTACACCTTC. Protein product: CATSDLNNGYTF.